A single sample gave rise to the 31 T cell receptor beta chains below, sequenced in a study of cytomegalovirus exposure and HLA in healthy donors. It was with 60 Vbeta and 13 Jbeta primers that the PCR ran. Repertoires were generated with immunoSEQ multiplex PCR, while TCRdb's copy carries only in-frame clones and drops some. This sample has about 130,000 clones, with over 70% found just once. Sample: PBMCs. These receptors were obtained from a woman between 50 and 59 years old in good health and CMV-seronegative.

The chain couples TRBV7-2 to TRBJ2-7; 10 positions agree with TRBD1. Germline assignment: CDR1 SGHTA and CDR2 FQGNSA. There are 14 residues in the CDR3. V shed 4 bases and J 5 bases; nucleotides not matched to a gene: 5. CDR3 region: CASSSGQGRNEQYF. CDR3 DNA sequence: TGTGCCAGCAGCTCGGGACAGGGGAGGAACGAGCAGTACTTC.

This chain uses TRBV25-1 with TRBJ1-6; D is ambiguous. The germline V gene has CDR1 MGHDK and CDR2 SYGVNS. The CDR3 has 14 residues. The V gene lost 5 bases and the J gene lost 7 bases, with 12 bases spanning the gap. The DNA for the CDR3 is TGTGCCAGCAGTCAAGAGGGAAGGAATTCACCCCTCCACTTT. Residues: CASSQEGRNSPLHF.

The chain employs TRBV6-1 and TRBJ1-5, with 8 nucleotides matching TRBD1. V shed 2 bases and J 4 bases; nucleotides not matched to a gene: 7. Per germline, CDR1 MNHNS and CDR2 SASEGT. This CDR3 has 16 amino acids. CDR3 amino acids: CASSESGTGGNQPQHF. In DNA, the CDR3 is TGTGCCAGCAGTGAAAGCGGCACAGGGGGAAATCAGCCCCAGCATTTT.

The chain recombines TRBV28 with TRBJ1-3; no clear D. The germline V gene encodes CDR1 MDHEN and CDR2 SYDVKM. Trimming took off 6 bases at V and 0 bases at J, with 12 bases between the two ends. The CDR3 length is 15 residues. The CDR3 DNA reads as TGTGCCAGCAGATCCACATTGCTCTCTGGAAACACCATATATTTT. Protein product: CASRSTLLSGNTIYF.

V and J are TRBV30 and TRBJ2-1, with D hard to call. The CDR3 sequence is 15 residues long. V was shortened by 5 bases and J by 2 bases, with 16 bases between the two germline ends. Looked up from germline, CDR1 is GTSNPN and CDR2 is SVGIG (reference sequence). The CDR3 sequence: CAWLGSFAPYNEQFF. In nucleotides, the CDR3 is TGTGCCTGGCTAGGTAGCTTCGCCCCCTACAATGAGCAGTTCTTC.

V is TRBV18 and J is TRBJ1-1; 7 bases are shared with TRBD1. This CDR3 has 15 amino acids. Losses at the gene ends were 0 bases for V and 2 bases for J; bases not matched to a gene: 3. Looked up from germline, CDR1 is KGHSH and CDR2 is LQKENI. The CDR3 DNA sequence: TGTGCCAGCTCACCACCTGACAGGGCTAACACTGAAGCTTTCTTT. Protein product: CASSPPDRANTEAFF.

The gene calls are TRBV27 and TRBJ2-1; TRBD2 matches at 16 bases. Trimming at V came to 6 bases and at J to 7 bases, leaving 0 bases not matched to a gene. Germline loops: CDR1 MNHEY, CDR2 SMNVEV (reference sequence). The CDR3 has 14 amino acids. The CDR3 region is CASRGLAGGNEQFF. The DNA for the CDR3 is TGTGCCAGCAGGGGACTAGCGGGAGGGAATGAGCAGTTCTTC.

The rearrangement links TRBV28 to TRBJ1-5, with D hard to call. Trimming took 8 bases from V and 7 from J, leaving 12 bases between them. Germline assignment: CDR1 MDHEN and CDR2 SYDVKM. The CDR3 loop spans 12 amino acids. Written as DNA, the CDR3 is TGTGCCAGCTCTTTTCCGAGGCAGCCCCAGCATTTT. Translation: CASSFPRQPQHF. The entire variable domain, with the rest obtained from reference TRBV28 and TRBJ1-5, is as follows: DVKVTQSSRYLVKRTGEKVFLECVQDMDHENMFWYRQDPGLGLRLIYFSYDVKMKEKGDIPEGYSVSREKKERFSLILESASTNQTSMYLCASSFPRQPQHFGDGTRLSIL.

This clone was seen only a few times. The V and J genes are TRBV28 and TRBJ2-5; maybe TRBD1 (7 bases). The DNA end lines up better with TRBJ2-7; the J call may be wrong. The germline V gene has CDR1 MDHEN and CDR2 SYDVKM. This CDR3 has 17 amino acids. The CDR3 sequence is CASSRQGGQDTSYEQYF. CDR3 sequence (DNA): TGTGCCAGCAGCCGGCAGGGAGGACAGGATACCTCCTACGAGCAGTACTTC.

The chain combines TRBV30 with TRBJ1-1, with 8 bases that match TRBD1. Trimming cost V 3 bases and J 4 bases; bases outside gene matches: 4. The germline gives CDR1 GTSNPN, CDR2 SVGIG (reference sequence). This CDR3 contains 13 residues. Here the CDR3 reads CAWRRDRGTEAFF. CDR3 nucleotide sequence: TGTGCCTGGAGACGAGACAGGGGCACTGAAGCTTTCTTT.

The V gene is TRBV21-1, the J gene TRBJ2-3; TRBD2, the table's D call, was not compared with the DNA. TRBV21-1 corresponds to a pseudogene. This CDR3 region has 20 residues. CDR3 region: CASSKALLAGGRSSTDTQYF. CDR3 nucleotide sequence: TGTGCCAGCAGCAAAGCGCTCCTAGCAGGTGGGAGGTCTAGCACAGATACGCAGTATTTT.

Remarks on this clone: The junction departs from germline at one end; a sequencing error may be responsible. The chain joins TRBV7-9 to TRBJ1-4, with 9 bases matching TRBD1. The germline gives CDR1 SEHNR, CDR2 FQNEAQ (reference sequence). This CDR3 has 15 residues. The chain's CDR3 is CSSSLGTGTNEKLFF. The CDR3 coding sequence is TGTTCCAGCAGCTTAGGGACAGGGACTAATGAAAAACTGTTTTTT.

The genes are TRBV30 and TRBJ1-1; possibly TRBD1 for D (6 bases). CDR3 length equals 13 residues. Per germline, CDR1 GTSNPN and CDR2 SVGIG (reference sequence). Trimming pared 3 bases from V and 11 bases from J, leaving 19 bases between. CDR3 DNA sequence: TGTGCCTGGAGCGGACAGTTCCGGGTCTCGGCTTTCTTT. The encoded protein is CAWSGQFRVSAFF.

The gene calls are TRBV9 and TRBJ1-3, with a weak D call TRBD1 (5 bases). V was pared by 6 bases and J by 4 bases, with 23 bases between. This CDR3 region has 17 residues. The germline CDR1 and CDR2 sequences are SGDLS and YYNGEE. The CDR3 region has the DNA TGTGCCAGCACCTTAACCAGGGACTTTAAAGAAGGAAACACCATATATTTT. It codes for CASTLTRDFKEGNTIYF.

The chain has TRBV5-1 and TRBJ2-7; TRBD2 agrees at 7 bases. CDR1 and CDR2 from the germline V gene are SGHRS and YFSETQ. V lost 2 bases to trimming and J lost 6 bases; unmatched junction nucleotides: 5. The CDR3 length is 13 residues. The CDR3 DNA reads TGCGCCAGCAGCTTTGCGGGAGCTCTCGAGCAGTACTTC. Translation gives CASSFAGALEQYF.

On this clone: Its ends do not fully match the called genes, so a read error is possible. V usage is TRBV7-9 and J usage is TRBJ1-1; no clear D. This CDR3 has 14 amino acids. Germline-derived CDR1 and CDR2 are SEHNR and FQNEAQ (reference sequence). CDR3 nucleotides: TGTTCCAGCAGCTTAGGGTTGCAGGACACTGAAGCTTTCTTT. Translating it yields CSSSLGLQDTEAFF.

The chain uses TRBV5-4 and TRBJ2-1, with TRBD1 matching over 8 bases. This CDR3 contains 16 residues. Germline V CDR1 and CDR2: SGHNT, YYREEE (reference sequence). V lost 4 bases to trimming and J lost 3 bases; unmatched junction nucleotides: 9. CDR3 DNA: TGTGCCAGCAGCGACTCACCGGGACAGGTCTACAATGAGCAGTTCTTC. Translated: CASSDSPGQVYNEQFF.

The chain employs TRBV7-9 and TRBJ1-2; D call uncertain. V lost 1 base to trimming and J lost 4 bases, with 7 bases between them. The CDR3 runs to 13 residues. CDR1 is SEHNR, CDR2 FQNEAQ, per germline (reference sequence). CDR3 residues: CASSLGLLYGYTF. The CDR3 coding sequence is TGTGCCAGCAGCTTAGGACTTCTCTATGGCTACACCTTC.

This clone turned up a few times. This chain links TRBV19 with TRBJ2-1; the D gene is possibly TRBD1 (6 bases). Trimming shortened V by 5 bases and J by 6 bases, and 17 bases separated the two germline ends. Per germline, CDR1 LNHDA and CDR2 SQIVND (reference sequence). This CDR3 spans 15 amino acids. The CDR3 loop reads CASSRDRTSTNEQFF. In DNA, the CDR3 is TGTGCCAGTAGTCGCGACAGGACTTCGACCAATGAGCAGTTCTTC.

The rearrangement joins TRBV7-2 to TRBJ2-1; 13 positions match TRBD2. CDR1 SGHTA and CDR2 FQGNSA come from the germline V gene. This CDR3 comprises 16 residues. Trimming took 1 base from V and 12 from J; bases not matched to a gene: 9. CDR3 sequence (DNA): TGTGCCAGCAGCTTAGTCTTGGAACTAGCGGGAGGGGGGCAGTTCTTC. Translated, it gives CASSLVLELAGGGQFF.

A few counts support this clone. The V and J genes are TRBV11-2 and TRBJ1-2, with D unresolved. Trimming took 3 bases from V and 6 from J, leaving 11 bases between them. Germline V gives CDR1 SGHAT, CDR2 FQNNGV. The CDR3 loop spans 13 amino acids. The CDR3 here is CASSFFSTDGYTF. CDR3 coding DNA: TGTGCCAGCAGCTTTTTCAGTACAGATGGCTACACCTTC.

This clone appeared a single time. The J gene is TRBJ2-1, the V gene TRBV7-3; D may be TRBD2 (5 bases). The CDR3 is 12 residues long. V shed 5 bases and J shed 12 bases, with 14 bases lying between them. Germline V gene data show CDR1 as SGHTA and CDR2 as FQGTGA. The DNA of the CDR3 is TGTGCCAGCAGCCTTTCTGGAGGAAGGCAGTTCTTC. Translated: CASSLSGGRQFF.

This clone was seen a single time. The rearrangement uses TRBV2 and TRBJ1-3; D gene uncertain. Trimming cost V 2 bases and J 3 bases, with 8 bases left between them. The CDR3 is 14 residues long. Germline CDR1 is SNHLY and CDR2 is FYNNEI. CDR3 nucleotides: TGTGCCAGCAGTGAACAAGCAATTGGAAACACCATATATTTT. Translating it yields CASSEQAIGNTIYF. The entire variable domain, with the rest obtained from reference TRBV2 and TRBJ1-3, is as follows: EPEVTQTPSHQVTQMGQEVILRCVPISNHLYFYWYRQILGQKVEFLVSFYNNEISEKSEIFDDQFSVERPDGSNFTLKIRSTKLEDSAMYFCASSEQAIGNTIYFGEGSWLTVV.

This clone was found a few times. This chain joins TRBV28 and TRBJ1-1; no reliable D call. V was cut by 2 bases and J by 6 bases, with 10 bases left in between. CDR1 is MDHEN and CDR2 is SYDVKM in the germline V gene. The CDR3 has 13 amino acids. CDR3 DNA sequence: TGTGCCAGCAGTTTAGGAGTCAAGTCTGAAGCTTTCTTT. Translating it yields CASSLGVKSEAFF. The whole variable domain, filled in from reference TRBV28 and TRBJ1-1, reads DVKVTQSSRYLVKRTGEKVFLECVQDMDHENMFWYRQDPGLGLRLIYFSYDVKMKEKGDIPEGYSVSREKKERFSLILESASTNQTSMYLCASSLGVKSEAFFGQGTRLTVV.

Here the CDR3 DNA reads TGTGCCAGCAGGTCTCAGATGAACACTGAAGCTTTCTTT. Residues: CASRSQMNTEAFF. The rearrangement uses TRBV27 and TRBJ1-1; D unclear. The V and J ends lost 6 bases and 0 bases respectively, with 8 bases between them. In germline, CDR1 is MNHEY, CDR2 SMNVEV (reference sequence). CDR3 size: 13 residues.

In its sample, this clone was seen once. The chain combines TRBV5-8 with TRBJ2-5; the D is unclear. V was trimmed by 4 bases and J by 2 bases, leaving 18 bases between them. CDR3 length: 16 amino acids. Germline-derived CDR1 and CDR2 are SGHTS and YDEGEE. The CDR3 DNA reads TGTGCCAGCAGCCACCCGACATGGAATCGGCAAGAGACCCAGTACTTC. Its protein is CASSHPTWNRQETQYF.

This clone was seen a few times. The chain uses TRBV28 and TRBJ1-1; D might be TRBD1 (5 bases). The V end was cut by 3 bases, the J end by 3 bases, with 8 bases between. The CDR3 is 13 amino acids. From germline, CDR1 is MDHEN and CDR2 SYDVKM. The CDR3 DNA is TGTGCCAGCAGTTTGGGGGGGGACACTGAAGCTTTCTTT. Protein: CASSLGGDTEAFF.

In its sample, this clone was seen a few times. The chain combines TRBV28 with TRBJ2-5; perhaps TRBD2 as D (6 bases). CDR1 is MDHEN, CDR2 SYDVKM, per germline. This CDR3 has 15 amino acids. The ends were cut back, 6 bases at V and 1 base at J, with 15 bases in the middle. The CDR3 DNA reads TGTGCCAGCAGACTACCGGGGACTTCCCAAGAGACCCAGTACTTC. This gives the protein CASRLPGTSQETQYF.

The V call is TRBV27, the J call TRBJ2-7, with D possibly matching TRBD2 (5 bases). This CDR3 region has 17 residues. Germline V lookup: CDR1 MNHEY, CDR2 SMNVEV (reference sequence). Trimming took 0 bases from V and 7 from J, leaving 22 bases between them. The CDR3 loop reads CASSLSWGAPITREQYF. CDR3 coding DNA: TGTGCCAGCAGTTTATCATGGGGAGCCCCTATAACGAGGGAGCAGTACTTC.

This chain joins TRBV28 and TRBJ1-5, with a tentative D call TRBD1 (6 bases). The V gene's germline CDR1 is MDHEN and CDR2 SYDVKM. Trimming shortened V by 6 bases and J by 3 bases, and 9 bases separated the two germline ends. CDR3 length: 13 residues. CDR3 amino acids: CASSRGANQPQHF. The CDR3 region has the DNA TGTGCCAGCAGCCGGGGGGCCAATCAGCCCCAGCATTTT.

The chain recombines TRBV11-2 with TRBJ1-3; D uncertain. Germline-derived CDR1 and CDR2 are SGHAT and FQNNGV. Trimming removed 0 bases at V and 1 base at J, with 7 bases between. CDR3 size: 15 residues. In DNA, the CDR3 is TGTGCCAGCAGCTTAGATCGGGGATCTGGAAACACCATATATTTT. Protein product: CASSLDRGSGNTIYF.